This TCR beta chain was observed in a study of tumor-infiltrating lymphocytes in primary liver carcinoma. Study-level information: Staged T1-T3 N0M0, the tumors had sizes that ranged from about 4 to 10 cm across.

Priming with a constant-region primer yielded TCR beta cDNA from 500 ng total RNA. Modified slightly, ARM-PCR produced TCR beta libraries over three nested multiplex PCR rounds. TRBV1-TRBV30 forward and Cbeta reverse primers drove the first two roughly 11-cycle rounds. TCRdb redid the calling of the multiplex PCR reads with MiXCR, one entry per CDR3 protein. The table includes roughly 120,000 distinct CDR3 sequences, roughly 75% detected once. The study co-extracted DNA and RNA from roughly 20-30 mg of unsorted bulk tissue. This clonotype appeared many times. The CDR3 covers 15 residues. V was trimmed by 5 bases and J by 1 base, leaving 12 bases between them. From germline, CDR1 is MDHEN and CDR2 SYDVKM.

The sample taken for sequencing was tumor-adjacent normal liver tissue. This chain joins TRBV28 and TRBJ1-3; D may be TRBD1 (5 bases). This clonotype originated in a woman aged 60-75 years with primary liver carcinoma and hepatitis B virus infection. The DNA of the CDR3 is TGTGCCAGCAGTCTCCCGGACAATTCTGGAAACACCATATATTTT. It translates to CASSLPDNSGNTIYF.